This T cell receptor beta chain is drawn from a study of blood T cell repertoires in COVID-19. The overall study: COVID-19 samples collected from the United States, Italy and Spain covered acute and convalescent phases. PBMCs, B-cell-depleted T cells, or T cells provided the cDNA or gDNA that made up the material.

Authors' methods: Amplifying reference gene primers gave estimates of nucleated cell counts. Clones were sequenced by immunoSEQ multiplex PCR, and TCRdb holds only the in-frame ones, with some missing. That table is the source of V, J and clone size, and D and trimming were worked out from the DNA. The sample holds 150,000 to 200,000 clones, around 90% seen once. Trimming removed 7 bases at V and 0 bases at J, with 4 bases between. From germline, CDR1 is MDHEN and CDR2 SYDVKM. This CDR3 is 12 amino acids long. This chain links TRBV28 with TRBJ1-5, with D unclear. The source of this sequence is a man between 45 and 60 years old with acute or convalescent COVID-19. Specimen: peripheral blood. The CDR3 spells CASKPSNQPQHF. The CDR3, as DNA: TGTGCCAGCAAGCCTAGCAATCAGCCCCAGCATTTT.